This passage covers 17 T cell receptor beta chains from one sample sequenced in a study of cytomegalovirus exposure and HLA in healthy donors. PCR used 60 Vbeta primers and 13 Jbeta primers. Sequenced by immunoSEQ multiplex PCR; TCRdb stores in-frame clones only, minus some. The sample yields roughly 120,000 clones, about 86% seen once. The material sequenced was PBMCs. The source is a woman in her 30s in good health and CMV-seronegative.

The chain uses TRBV7-8 and TRBJ2-1, with TRBD2 matching over 10 bases. Germline V gene lookup returns CDR1 SGHVS and CDR2 FQNEAQ. CDR3 length: 16 residues. The ends lost 1 base at V and 13 bases at J; junction bases unmatched: 13. The CDR3 region is CASSLVRMPGLARQFF. Here the CDR3 DNA reads TGTGCCAGCAGCTTAGTACGTATGCCGGGACTAGCGAGACAGTTCTTC. The entire variable domain, with the rest obtained from reference TRBV7-8 and TRBJ2-1, is as follows: GAGVSQSPRYKVAKRGQDVALRCDPISGHVSLFWYQQALGQGPEFLTYFQNEAQLDKSGLPSDRFFAERPEGSVSTLKIQRTQQEDSAVYLCASSLVRMPGLARQFFGPGTRLTVL.

The chain combines TRBV6-1 with TRBJ1-3, with D maybe TRBD1 (5 bases). The ends were cut back, 11 bases at V and 0 bases at J, with 8 bases in the middle. CDR3 length equals 12 residues. Germline V gives CDR1 MNHNS, CDR2 SASEGT. CDR3 residues: CAGAHSGNTIYF. CDR3 nucleotides: TGTGCCGGGGCTCACTCTGGAAACACCATATATTTT.

J is TRBJ2-7 and V is TRBV10-3; TRBD2 matches at 7 bases. Germline V lookup: CDR1 ENHRY, CDR2 SYGVKD. This CDR3 is built from 19 residues. Trimming removed 2 bases from V and 6 bases from J; junction bases left unmatched: 22. CDR3 DNA sequence: TGTGCCATCAGTGAGCCGGTGAGATTGGGAACGGAACAGCGGGGCGAGCAGTACTTC. Its protein product is CAISEPVRLGTEQRGEQYF.

The chain has TRBV30 and TRBJ1-1, with 7 bases fitting TRBD1. The CDR3 has 12 residues. From germline, CDR1 is GTSNPN and CDR2 SVGIG (reference sequence). This CDR3 is CARTGLNTEAFF. Here the CDR3 DNA reads TGTGCGAGGACAGGCTTGAACACTGAAGCTTTCTTT.

The chain is built from TRBV4-3 and TRBJ2-1; weak D call: TRBD2 (6 bases). CDR3 size: 16 residues. Per the germline V gene, CDR1 is LGHNA and CDR2 is YSLEER. V lost 0 bases, J lost 2 bases, and 11 bases lay in between. The CDR3 sequence is CASSQEREGTYNEQFF. As DNA, the CDR3 is TGCGCCAGCAGCCAAGAGCGGGAAGGAACCTACAATGAGCAGTTCTTC.

This clone was seen a handful of times. The rearrangement joins TRBV10-3 to TRBJ2-2, with D unresolved. This CDR3 region has 15 residues. Germline CDR1 reads ENHRY; CDR2 reads SYGVKD. Trimming pared 3 bases from V and 0 bases from J, leaving 8 bases between. CDR3 coding DNA: TGTGCCATCAGTGAAGGTCTAGCGAACACCGGGGAGCTGTTTTTT. This gives the protein CAISEGLANTGELFF.

This chain uses TRBV2 with TRBJ1-4; tentatively, D is TRBD1 (5 bases). Per the germline V gene, CDR1 is SNHLY and CDR2 is FYNNEI. The CDR3 extends over 17 amino acids. Deletions cut 4 bases from V and 3 bases from J, with 18 bases between. DNA of the CDR3: TGTGCCAGCAGTGGTGGGGCAGGCGGGATATCTAATGAAAAACTGTTTTTT. The encoded protein is CASSGGAGGISNEKLFF.

The gene calls are TRBV5-4 and TRBJ1-4, with D maybe TRBD1 (6 bases). V gave up 3 bases and J gave up 7 bases, with 10 bases separating them. Germline loops: CDR1 SGHNT, CDR2 YYREEE (reference sequence). CDR3 length: 13 residues. CDR3 sequence reads: CASSSRGSEKLFF. CDR3 in DNA: TGTGCCAGCAGCTCCAGGGGCTCTGAAAAACTGTTTTTT.

The chain combines TRBV19 with TRBJ1-1; 7 nucleotides agree with TRBD1. The trim removed 2 bases at V and 7 bases at J, leaving 4 bases unmatched. The germline V gene encodes CDR1 LNHDA and CDR2 SQIVND (reference sequence). The length of the CDR3 is 13 residues. The chain's CDR3 is CASSISGGGEAFF. CDR3 bases: TGTGCCAGTAGTATATCAGGGGGAGGTGAAGCTTTCTTT.

The CDR3 is CATSRGGKETQYF. The CDR3 nucleotides are TGTGCCACCAGCAGAGGCGGGAAGGAGACCCAGTACTTC. The V gene is TRBV15, the J gene TRBJ2-5; D may be TRBD2 (6 bases). The CDR3 loop spans 13 amino acids. CDR1 is LNHNV and CDR2 is YYDKDF in the germline V gene (reference sequence). The V end lost 1 base, the J end lost 5 bases, and 8 bases lay between the germline ends.

The CDR3 is CASSPDKNTGELFF. Here the CDR3 DNA reads TGTGCCAGTAGTCCGGACAAGAACACCGGGGAGCTGTTTTTT. The chain carries TRBV19 and TRBJ2-2; D might be TRBD1 (5 bases). CDR1 and CDR2 from the germline V gene are LNHDA and SQIVND (reference sequence). Trimming removed 5 bases at V and 1 base at J, with 8 bases between. This CDR3 is built from 14 residues.

The chain links TRBV4-1 to TRBJ2-4; 9 nucleotides align to TRBD2. Trimming at V came to 2 bases and at J to 8 bases, leaving 7 bases not matched to a gene. The CDR3 is 15 residues long. Germline values: CDR1 MGHRA, CDR2 YSYEKL. The CDR3 bases are TGCGCCAGCAGCCAAACCACCCAGCGGGAGGACATTCAGTACTTC. As protein: CASSQTTQREDIQYF.

This clone was observed a handful of times. V usage is TRBV7-2 and J usage is TRBJ1-5, with TRBD1 matching over 7 bases. Germline trimming cut 5 bases from V and 4 bases from J; bases unmatched to any gene: 8. The CDR3 contains 15 residues. Germline V gene data show CDR1 as SGHTA and CDR2 as FQGNSA. For the CDR3, the DNA is TGTGCCAGCAGCCGCAACAGGGGAGGTAATCAGCCCCAGCATTTT. Translated, it gives CASSRNRGGNQPQHF.

The chain uses TRBV29-1 and TRBJ2-7; 8 bases agree with TRBD1. V lost 6 bases to trimming and J lost 5 bases; unmatched junction nucleotides: 9. Germline values: CDR1 SQVTM, CDR2 ANQGSEA. The CDR3 covers 13 residues. CDR3 nucleotides: TGCAGCGTCGCCGGGACAGGTTATCACGAGCAGTACTTC. The encoded protein is CSVAGTGYHEQYF.

The V call is TRBV18, the J call TRBJ2-4, with TRBD2 as a possible D gene (5 bases). The CDR3 length is 13 residues. Trimming took off 1 base at V and 5 bases at J, with 6 bases between the two ends. CDR1 and CDR2 (germline): KGHSH, LQKENI. Here the CDR3 reads CASSPREQNIQYF. DNA for the CDR3: TGTGCCAGCTCACCACGGGAGCAAAACATTCAGTACTTC. The variable domain in full, with the rest retrieved from reference TRBV18 and TRBJ2-4, is NAGVMQNPRHLVRRRGQEARLRCSPMKGHSHVYWYRQLPEEGLKFMVYLQKENIIDESGMPKERFSAEFPKEGPSILRIQQVVRGDSAAYFCASSPREQNIQYFGAGTRLSVL.

Remarks on this clone: This sample includes further DNA sequences coding for the same CDR3. V gene TRBV7-2 combines with J gene TRBJ1-3, with D maybe TRBD1 (6 bases). The germline V and J ends were trimmed by 6 bases and 0 bases, with 9 bases remaining between them. The CDR3 consists of 14 residues. CDR1 is SGHTA and CDR2 is FQGNSA in the germline V gene. The CDR3 loop reads CASSLQGSGNTIYF. The CDR3 DNA sequence: TGTGCCAGCAGTCTACAGGGCTCTGGAAACACCATATATTTT.

The V call is TRBV30, the J call TRBJ2-7; 9 nucleotides agree with TRBD1. The CDR3 has 11 residues. The J segment lost 4 bases and the V segment lost 5 bases, leaving 0 bases of the junction unmatched. The germline V gene has CDR1 GTSNPN and CDR2 SVGIG (reference sequence). The CDR3 DNA follows: TGTGCCTGGGGACAGGGGTACGAGCAGTACTTC. Encoded protein: CAWGQGYEQYF.